This passage covers 13 T cell receptor beta chains from one sample sequenced in a study of technical replicates of blood from several donors. The method was immunoSEQ multiplex PCR; TCRdb's version includes in-frame clones alone and lacks a portion of them. The table lists tens of thousands of clones, roughly 94% of them singletons. Sequencing was carried out using T cells isolated from PBMCs. These receptors were collected from a human donor in good health.

The chain links TRBV4-2 to TRBJ2-7; D not certain. Trimming stripped 0 bases from V and 0 bases from J, with 12 bases between. The CDR3 contains 16 residues. Germline V lookup: CDR1 LGHNA, CDR2 YNFKEQ. This chain's CDR3 is CASSQDVAESSYEQYF. CDR3 DNA: TGTGCCAGCAGCCAAGATGTGGCGGAGAGCTCCTACGAGCAGTACTTC.

The CDR3 is CASSFGGPGPPGSGNTIYF. In nucleotides, the CDR3 is TGTGCCAGCAGCTTCGGGGGACCCGGACCGCCGGGCTCTGGAAACACCATATATTTT. This chain joins TRBV7-6 and TRBJ1-3; tentatively, D is TRBD1 (5 bases). CDR3 length: 19 residues. Trimming removed 3 bases from V and 0 bases from J, with 21 bases in between. In germline, CDR1 is SGHVS, CDR2 FNYEAQ.

The J gene is TRBJ2-7, the V gene TRBV2; 7 bases line up with TRBD1. The ends lost 4 bases at V and 6 bases at J; junction bases unmatched: 6. The germline gives CDR1 SNHLY, CDR2 FYNNEI. This CDR3 has 13 residues. CDR3 DNA: TGTGCCAGCAGTGTGGCAGGGGGAAGCGAGCAGTACTTC. Protein: CASSVAGGSEQYF.

J is TRBJ2-5 and V is TRBV5-6, with 7 nucleotides matching TRBD2. V dropped 4 bases and J dropped 9; count of bases not matched to a gene: 15. Germline assignment: CDR1 SGHDT and CDR2 YYEEEE. The CDR3 has 15 amino acids. This CDR3 is CASSQAGPRIRSQYF. The CDR3 DNA follows: TGTGCCAGCAGCCAAGCGGGACCCCGAATCCGTTCCCAGTACTTC. The entire variable domain, with the rest obtained from reference TRBV5-6 and TRBJ2-5, is as follows: DAGVTQSPTHLIKTRGQQVTLRCSPKSGHDTVSWYQQALGQGPQFIFQYYEEEERQRGNFPDRFSGHQFPNYSSELNVNALLLGDSALYLCASSQAGPRIRSQYFGPGTRLLVL.

This rearrangement joins TRBV2 to TRBJ2-4, with D tentatively TRBD2 (6 bases). The V end was cut by 5 bases, the J end by 0 bases, with 26 bases between. This CDR3 spans 20 amino acids. CDR1 is SNHLY, CDR2 FYNNEI, per germline. CDR3 DNA sequence: TGTGCCAGCAGTCCCGACCTCTTACTAGCTTTCCTGTTAGCCAAAAACATTCAGTACTTC. It codes for CASSPDLLLAFLLAKNIQYF. The variable domain in full, completed from reference TRBV2 and TRBJ2-4, reads EPEVTQTPSHQVTQMGQEVILRCVPISNHLYFYWYRQILGQKVEFLVSFYNNEISEKSEIFDDQFSVERPDGSNFTLKIRSTKLEDSAMYFCASSPDLLLAFLLAKNIQYFGAGTRLSVL.

The chain employs TRBV4-1 and TRBJ2-7, with TRBD2 identical over 9 bases. Germline V gene data show CDR1 as MGHRA and CDR2 as YSYEKL. The length of the CDR3 is 17 residues. Germline trimming cut 4 bases from V and 0 bases from J; bases unmatched to any gene: 10. This CDR3 reads CASSPIGLAGSSYEQYF. DNA of the CDR3: TGCGCCAGCAGCCCGATTGGTCTAGCGGGGAGCTCCTACGAGCAGTACTTC.

The rearrangement uses TRBV7-9 and TRBJ1-2; D unclear. Trimming shortened V by 5 bases and J by 5 bases, and 18 bases separated the two germline ends. The V gene's germline CDR1 is SEHNR and CDR2 FQNEAQ (reference sequence). CDR3 size: 15 residues. The CDR3 bases are TGTGCCAGCAGCCCCCTCGGAGGGCTCGGGTATGGCTACACCTTC. Its protein product is CASSPLGGLGYGYTF.

The CDR3 DNA reads TGCAGCGTTCGACAGGGGGAATACGAGCAGTACTTC. Translating gives CSVRQGEYEQYF. The chain combines TRBV29-1 with TRBJ2-7; 9 nucleotides agree with TRBD1. The CDR3 runs 12 residues. V lost 5 bases to trimming and J lost 4 bases; unmatched junction nucleotides: 3. Germline CDR1 reads SQVTM; CDR2 reads ANQGSEA.

The chain recombines TRBV29-1 with TRBJ1-1; possibly TRBD1 for D (6 bases). The CDR3 has 13 residues. The germline V gene encodes CDR1 SQVTM and CDR2 ANQGSEA. V lost 6 bases and J 1 base, leaving 12 bases between the germline ends. CDR3 sequence reads: CSVVGQPNTEAFF. In DNA, the CDR3 is TGCAGCGTCGTCGGACAGCCGAACACTGAAGCTTTCTTT.

This clone was detected once. This chain links TRBV5-1 with TRBJ1-1; the D gene is possibly TRBD1 (6 bases). Trimming left V 7 bases short and J 0 bases short, with 10 bases between. The CDR3 has 13 amino acids. Germline values: CDR1 SGHRS, CDR2 YFSETQ. CDR3 loop: CASSDRLNTEAFF. CDR3 nucleotides: TGCGCCAGCTCGGACAGACTGAACACTGAAGCTTTCTTT.

The chain employs TRBV7-9 and TRBJ2-1; D ambiguous. There are 16 residues in the CDR3. V lost 2 bases and J lost 2, with 13 bases in between. Germline CDR1 and CDR2: SEHNR and FQNEAQ (reference sequence). CDR3 protein: CASSLKATLPYNEQFF. The CDR3 DNA is TGTGCCAGCAGCTTAAAGGCTACACTACCCTACAATGAGCAGTTCTTC.

The chain employs TRBV11-3 and TRBJ2-2; TRBD2 matches 10 bases. CDR3 length: 17 amino acids. Germline V gene data show CDR1 as SGHNT and CDR2 as YENEEA. Trimming at V came to 3 bases and at J to 4 bases, leaving 8 bases not matched to a gene. As DNA, the CDR3 is TGTGCCAGCAGCTTCAACCAACTAGCGGGGATCACCGGGGAGCTGTTTTTT. As protein: CASSFNQLAGITGELFF.

V gene TRBV5-4 combines with J gene TRBJ2-1; tentatively, D is TRBD2 (6 bases). The CDR3 is 13 amino acids. Germline V gene data show CDR1 as SGHNT and CDR2 as YYREEE (reference sequence). V lost 3 bases to trimming and J lost 5 bases, with 9 bases between them. As DNA, the CDR3 is TGTGCCAGCAGCTGGGCGGGGAACAATGAGCAGTTCTTC. Translation: CASSWAGNNEQFF.